Below, 21 T cell receptor beta chains from the same sample are listed, as sequenced in a study of Tregs in tolerant kidney transplant recipients. Profiled with immunoSEQ multiplex PCR; TCRdb holds only in-frame clones, not every one. The listing contains under 35,000 clones. The starting material was CD8+ T cells from blood, obtained before the transplant. These receptors were collected from a human donor who received a combined kidney and bone marrow transplant.

Points on this clone: The read is 3 residues too short to cover the CDR3 end, so that end is filled in from the germline J gene. The identical CDR3 is also encoded by other nucleotide sequences in the sample. The gene calls are TRBV19 and TRBJ1-5; 7 bases agree with TRBD1. Losses at the gene ends were 3 bases for V and 5 bases for J; bases not matched to a gene: 4. The CDR3 has 14 residues. Germline values: CDR1 LNHDA, CDR2 SQIVND (reference sequence). The covered CDR3 bases are TGTGCCAGTAGTATCTGGACAGGAGATCAGCCC. Residues: CASSIWTGDQP. In full, the CDR3 reads CASSIWTGDQPQHF.

CDR3 residues: CASSERQGGTEKLFF. The part of the CDR3 DNA that was read is TGTGCCAGCAGTGAGAGACAGGGGGGGACTGAAAAA. This chain uses TRBV2 with TRBJ1-4; 9 nucleotides agree with TRBD1. Coverage ceases 3 residues before the CDR3 finishes, and the germline J gene fills in the end. J was trimmed by 7 bases and V by 3 bases; bases with no gene match: 6. This CDR3 is built from 15 residues. CDR1 is SNHLY and CDR2 is FYNNEI in the germline V gene.

A note on this clone: The observed sequence ends 3 residues before the CDR3 terminus, with the missing tail filled in from the germline J gene. The rearrangement joins TRBV29-1 to TRBJ1-2; TRBD1 is a possible D gene (6 bases). CDR1 is SQVTM, CDR2 ANQGSEA, per germline. The V end was cut by 7 bases, the J end by 1 base, with 13 bases between. The CDR3 is made up of 13 amino acids. The CDR3 is CSAWTDLNYGYTF. CDR3 bases read: TGCAGCGCTTGGACAGACCTTAACTATGGC.

Points on this clone: The CDR3 end falls 3 residues outside the read, so it is completed with the germline J gene. The V and J genes are TRBV5-1 and TRBJ2-1, with 9 bases identical to TRBD2. This CDR3 has 14 residues. Looked up from germline, CDR1 is SGHRS and CDR2 is YFSETQ. The V and J ends lost 5 bases and 4 bases, in that order; junction bases with no gene match: 4. Incomplete CDR3 DNA: TGCGCCAGCAGGACTAGCGGCCTTTACAATGAG. It codes for CASRTSGLYNE. The whole CDR3 protein is CASRTSGLYNEQFF.

Details on this clone: The read falls 3 residues short of the CDR3 end, and the missing part is taken from the germline J gene. V and J are TRBV7-2 and TRBJ1-5, with D possibly matching TRBD1 (6 bases). Trimming took off 5 bases at V and 4 bases at J, with 12 bases between the two ends. This CDR3 spans 14 amino acids. Germline CDR1 SGHTA, CDR2 FQGNSA. Incomplete CDR3 DNA: TGTGCCAGCAGCAAGGACAGTATAAATCAGCCC. Its translation: CASSKDSINQP. The full CDR3 protein reads CASSKDSINQPQHF.

In regard to this clone: Coverage ceases 3 residues before the CDR3 finishes, and the germline J gene fills in the end. V gene TRBV27 combines with J gene TRBJ1-5; D not resolved. This CDR3 is 13 amino acids long. CDR1 is MNHEY and CDR2 is SMNVEV in the germline V gene (reference sequence). The germline V and J ends were trimmed by 3 bases and 7 bases, with 10 bases remaining between them. The covered CDR3 bases are TGTGCCAGCAGTTTCTCCGTCGGGCAGCCC. Its protein product is CASSFSVGQP. The full CDR3 sequence reads CASSFSVGQPQHF.

With respect to this clone: The CDR3 end falls 3 residues outside the read, so it is completed with the germline J gene. The chain combines TRBV20-1 with TRBJ2-7; 8 bases line up with TRBD2. Germline loops: CDR1 DFQATT, CDR2 SNEGSKA (reference sequence). This CDR3 spans 13 amino acids. The V segment lost 3 bases and the J segment 6 bases; nucleotides outside the gene matches: 7. The sequenced part of the CDR3 DNA is TGCAGTGCTAGGTCTAGCGGGTTTGTCGAG. Amino acid sequence: CSARSSGFVE. The whole CDR3 reads CSARSSGFVEQYF.

Worth noting for this clone: The sequenced fragment ends 3 residues before the CDR3 boundary, so the rest is inferred from the germline J gene. This rearrangement joins TRBV19 to TRBJ1-1; D may be TRBD1 (5 bases). Trimming left V 3 bases short and J 5 bases short, with 7 bases between. This CDR3 has 12 residues. CDR1 and CDR2 (germline): LNHDA, SQIVND (reference sequence). CDR3 DNA (partial): TGTGCCAGTAGTATGGGGGGGACTGAA. Encoded protein: CASSMGGTE. The entire CDR3 reads CASSMGGTEAFF. The variable domain in full, with the rest retrieved from reference TRBV19 and TRBJ1-1, is DGGITQSPKYLFRKEGQNVTLSCEQNLNHDAMYWYRQDPGQGLRLIYYSQIVNDFQKGDIAEGYSVSREKKESFPLTVTSAQKNPTAFYLCASSMGGTEAFFGQGTRLTVV.

CDR3 region: CSASPQGMTEAFF. The covered CDR3 bases are TGCAGTGCTAGCCCCCAGGGGATGACTGAA. V is TRBV20-1 and J is TRBJ1-1; tentatively, D is TRBD1 (6 bases). The read comes to an end 3 residues before the CDR3 does, leaving the germline J gene to fill in the end. Germline-derived CDR1 and CDR2 are DFQATT and SNEGSKA (reference sequence). Trimming pared 3 bases from V and 5 bases from J, leaving 13 bases between. CDR3 length: 13 residues.

With respect to this clone: The CDR3 extends 3 residues past the end of the read, so its final part is completed from the germline J gene. The chain carries TRBV18 and TRBJ1-1; D gene unclear. Trimming stripped 7 bases from V and 4 bases from J, with 13 bases between. Per the germline V gene, CDR1 is KGHSH and CDR2 is LQKENI. The CDR3 has 13 amino acids. The CDR3 loop reads CASFPKEGTEAFF. The part of the CDR3 DNA that was read is TGTGCCAGCTTCCCAAAGGAGGGCACTGAA.

Regarding this clone: The observed sequence ends 3 residues before the CDR3 terminus, with the missing tail filled in from the germline J gene. The genes are TRBV27 and TRBJ1-1; 11 bases match TRBD1. Germline V gene sequence: CDR1 MNHEY, CDR2 SMNVEV (reference sequence). The length of the CDR3 is 15 residues. With V trimmed by 5 bases and J by 3 bases, 5 bases remained unmatched. CDR3 amino acids: CASSPLGQGDTEAFF. The DNA read from the CDR3 is TGTGCCAGCAGTCCACTGGGACAGGGGGACACTGAA.

On this clone: Coverage ceases 3 residues before the CDR3 finishes, and the germline J gene fills in the end. V and J are TRBV5-1 and TRBJ2-7, with D perhaps TRBD1 (6 bases). This CDR3 comprises 15 residues. V lost 2 bases, J lost 4 bases, and 16 bases lay in between. Germline V gene lookup returns CDR1 SGHRS and CDR2 YFSETQ. CDR3 amino acids: CASSLVRDTKYEQYF. Partial CDR3 DNA: TGCGCCAGCAGCTTAGTCCGGGACACCAAATACGAG.

This CDR3 is CSVEQGFTEAFF. The part of the CDR3 DNA that was read is TGCAGCGTGGAACAGGGGTTCACTGAA. The chain carries TRBV29-1 and TRBJ1-1, with TRBD1 matching over 7 bases. The read comes to an end 3 residues before the CDR3 does, leaving the germline J gene to fill in the end. Per germline, CDR1 SQVTM and CDR2 ANQGSEA. The trim removed 6 bases at V and 4 bases at J, leaving 5 bases unmatched. The length of the CDR3 is 12 residues.

The DNA read from the CDR3 is TGTGCCAGTAGTCGGGGACTCTACAATGAG. It yields the protein CASSRGLYNE. In full, the CDR3 reads CASSRGLYNEQFF. The genes are TRBV19 and TRBJ2-1, with D possibly being TRBD2 (6 bases). With the read ending 3 residues before the CDR3 end, the germline J gene is used to fill in that end. Germline V CDR1 and CDR2: LNHDA, SQIVND (reference sequence). Trimming pared 5 bases from V and 3 bases from J, leaving 8 bases between. The CDR3 runs to 13 residues.

To note about this clone: The missing CDR3 end, 3 residues past where the read stops, is filled in from the germline J gene. This chain links TRBV19 with TRBJ2-1; D is perhaps TRBD2 (6 bases). Trimming took off 5 bases at V and 5 bases at J, with 13 bases between the two ends. Germline V lookup: CDR1 LNHDA, CDR2 SQIVND (reference sequence). CDR3 length equals 14 residues. The sequenced part of the CDR3 DNA is TGTGCCAGTAGTCTACGACTAGGGGACAATGAG. It encodes CASSLRLGDNE. The whole CDR3 is CASSLRLGDNEQFF.

About this clone: The missing CDR3 end, 3 residues past where the read stops, is filled in from the germline J gene. J is TRBJ2-5 and V is TRBV19; TRBD2 might be the D (6 bases). V was shortened by 6 bases and J by 0 bases, with 11 bases between the two germline ends. Germline V gene sequence: CDR1 LNHDA, CDR2 SQIVND (reference sequence). This CDR3 has 14 residues. The chain's CDR3 is CASRGLLYQETQYF. The part of the CDR3 DNA that was read is TGTGCCAGTAGGGGACTGCTGTACCAAGAGACC.

For this clone: The read is 3 residues too short to cover the CDR3 end, so that end is filled in from the germline J gene. The chain carries TRBV19 and TRBJ1-1; possible D gene TRBD1, 6 bases. The CDR3 spans 14 residues. V dropped 1 base and J dropped 5 bases, with 11 bases sitting between them. Germline values: CDR1 LNHDA, CDR2 SQIVND (reference sequence). The covered CDR3 bases are TGTGCCAGTAGTATAGGGCCCAGGGGAACTGAA. The encoded protein is CASSIGPRGTE. The full CDR3 reads CASSIGPRGTEAFF.

A remark on this clone: The observed sequence ends 3 residues before the CDR3 terminus, with the missing tail filled in from the germline J gene. The rearrangement joins TRBV29-1 to TRBJ1-2; D is ambiguous. The CDR3 is 13 amino acids. CDR1 is SQVTM and CDR2 is ANQGSEA in the germline V gene. V lost 7 bases and J 4 bases, leaving 16 bases between the germline ends. CDR3 in amino acids: CSALMPGLYGYTF. CDR3 bases read: TGCAGCGCCTTGATGCCGGGTCTCTATGGC.

The CDR3 spells CASSLVTYNEQFF. Incomplete CDR3 DNA: TGTGCCAGCAGCTTAGTCACTTACAATGAG. The chain couples TRBV7-9 to TRBJ2-1, with D hard to call. Read coverage stops 3 residues before the CDR3 terminus; the germline J gene supplies the remainder. CDR1 and CDR2 from the germline V gene are SEHNR and FQNEAQ (reference sequence). The V gene lost 1 base and the J gene lost 4 bases, with 5 bases spanning the gap. There are 13 residues in the CDR3.

Turning to this clone: The read falls 3 residues short of the CDR3 end, and the missing part is taken from the germline J gene. This chain joins TRBV13 and TRBJ2-7, with 13 positions matching TRBD2. The CDR3 consists of 18 residues. V lost 0 bases, J lost 4 bases, and 9 bases stayed unmatched. The V gene's germline CDR1 is PRHDT and CDR2 FYEKMQ (reference sequence). CDR3 residues: CASSLGVAGTSGIYEQYF. Partial CDR3 DNA: TGTGCCAGCAGCTTAGGAGTCGCCGGGACTAGCGGGATATACGAG.

As regards this clone: The read comes to an end 3 residues before the CDR3 does, leaving the germline J gene to fill in the end. The chain uses TRBV7-3 and TRBJ1-5, with a possible D match to TRBD1 (5 bases). The CDR3 length is 15 residues. CDR1 is SGHTA and CDR2 is FQGTGA in the germline V gene. V was cut by 2 bases and J by 5 bases, with 13 bases left in between. The sequenced CDR3 bases are TGTGCCAGCAGCTTATGGGGTCGGGGGGATCAGCCC. Residues: CASSLWGRGDQP. The full CDR3 protein is CASSLWGRGDQPQHF.